This TCR beta chain was documented in a study of beta chain features in type 1 diabetes. As for the study in general: All samples together contributed some 100,000,000 sorted cells for examination.

Sequencing targeted expressed TCRB transcripts, as all isolated RNA had been reverse transcribed. Using immunoSEQ multiplex PCR, the repertoire was profiled, and TCRdb retains in-frame clones only, with some absent. The sample records a few hundred thousand clones, roughly 11% being singletons. Study-level points and caveats: Within the patient group, naive, central memory and Treg TCRB repertoires appeared more similar to each other than within healthy donors.

The CDR3 is 15 amino acids. Germline CDR1 reads LNHDA; CDR2 reads SQIVND (reference sequence). V was pared by 10 bases and J by 1 base, with 12 bases of the junction left unmatched. This clone was recorded a few times. The target antigen is unknown. One heparinised blood draw, averaging roughly 0.11 L, came from each donor. This sequence was found in a man between 18 and 29 years old in good health. This rearrangement joins TRBV19 to TRBJ1-1, with 7 bases lining up with TRBD1. The specimen was central memory CD4+ T cells from blood. The CDR3 DNA reads TGTGCCACTATCCCCGGAGGGGGCTGGAACACTGAAGCTTTCTTT. Amino acid sequence: CATIPGGGWNTEAFF.